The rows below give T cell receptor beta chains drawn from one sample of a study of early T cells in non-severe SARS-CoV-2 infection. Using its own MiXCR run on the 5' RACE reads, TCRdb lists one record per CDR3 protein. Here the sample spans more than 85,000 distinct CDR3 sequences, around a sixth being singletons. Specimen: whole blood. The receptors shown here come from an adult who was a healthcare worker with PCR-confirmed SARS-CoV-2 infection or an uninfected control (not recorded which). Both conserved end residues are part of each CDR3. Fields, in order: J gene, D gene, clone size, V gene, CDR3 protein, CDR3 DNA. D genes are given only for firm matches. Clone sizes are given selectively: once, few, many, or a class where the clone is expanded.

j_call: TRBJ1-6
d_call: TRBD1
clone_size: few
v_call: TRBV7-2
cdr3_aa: CASSLAGQGNSPLHF
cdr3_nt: TGTGCCAGCAGCTTAGCCGGACAGGGGAATTCACCCCTCCACTTT

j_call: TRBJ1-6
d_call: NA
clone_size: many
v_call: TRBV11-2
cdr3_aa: CASSLVGGHTSPLHF
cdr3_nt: TGTGCCAGCAGCTTAGTGGGGGGTCACACTTCACCCCTCCACTTT

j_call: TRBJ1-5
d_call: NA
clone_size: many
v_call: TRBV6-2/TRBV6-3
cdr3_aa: CASSYDSDSNQPQHF
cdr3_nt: TGTGCCAGCAGTTACGATTCGGATAGCAATCAGCCCCAGCATTTT

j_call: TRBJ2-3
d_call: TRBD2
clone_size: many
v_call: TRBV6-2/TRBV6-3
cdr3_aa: CASSLGTSGGTDTQYF
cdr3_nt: TGTGCCAGCAGTCTGGGGACTAGCGGGGGCACAGATACGCAGTATTTT

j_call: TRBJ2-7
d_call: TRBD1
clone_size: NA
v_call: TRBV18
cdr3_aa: CASSHRGLSYEQYF
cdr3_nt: TGTGCCAGCTCACACAGGGGCCTCTCCTACGAGCAGTACTTC

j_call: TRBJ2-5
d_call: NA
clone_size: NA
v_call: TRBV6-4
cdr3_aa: CASSESAEQETQYF
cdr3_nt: TGTGCCAGCAGTGAAAGTGCTGAACAAGAGACCCAGTACTTC

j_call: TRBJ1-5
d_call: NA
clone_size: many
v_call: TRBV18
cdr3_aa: CASSPDISQPQHF
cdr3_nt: TGTGCCAGCTCACCGGACATTAGTCAGCCCCAGCATTTT

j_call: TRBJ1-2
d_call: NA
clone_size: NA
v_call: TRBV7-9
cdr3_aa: CASSLAPGFNYGYTF
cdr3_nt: TGTGCCAGCAGCTTAGCGCCAGGCTTTAACTATGGCTACACCTTC

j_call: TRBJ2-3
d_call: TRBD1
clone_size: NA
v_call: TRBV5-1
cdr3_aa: CATRDRGTDTQYF
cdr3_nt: TGCGCCACCAGGGACAGGGGCACAGATACGCAGTATTTT

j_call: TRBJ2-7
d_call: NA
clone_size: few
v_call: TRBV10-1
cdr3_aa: CASSESGSSYEQYF
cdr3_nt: TGCGCCAGCAGTGAGTCCGGCAGCTCCTACGAGCAGTACTTC

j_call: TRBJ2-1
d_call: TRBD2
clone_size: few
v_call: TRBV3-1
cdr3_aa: CASSQDRGTSSYNEQFF
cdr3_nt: TGTGCCAGCAGCCAAGATCGCGGGACTAGCTCCTACAATGAGCAGTTCTTC

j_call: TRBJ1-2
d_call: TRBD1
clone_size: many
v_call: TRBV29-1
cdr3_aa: CSVSTGTGLGYTF
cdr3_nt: TGCAGCGTGTCAACTGGGACAGGCCTTGGCTACACCTTC

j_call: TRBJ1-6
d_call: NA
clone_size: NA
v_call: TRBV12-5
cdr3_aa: CASVSIGSYNSPLHF
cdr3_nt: TGTGCTAGTGTTTCGATCGGGTCCTATAATTCACCCCTCCACTTT

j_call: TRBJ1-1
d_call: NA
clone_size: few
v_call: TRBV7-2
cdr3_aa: CASSLRRTMNTEAFF
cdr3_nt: TGTGCCAGCAGCTTACGTCGGACAATGAACACTGAAGCTTTCTTT

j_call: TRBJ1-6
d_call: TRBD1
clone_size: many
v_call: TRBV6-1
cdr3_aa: CASTDRPHNSPLHF
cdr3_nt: TGTGCCAGCACGGACAGGCCTCATAATTCACCCCTCCACTTT

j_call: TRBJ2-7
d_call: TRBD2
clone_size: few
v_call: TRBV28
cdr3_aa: CASSPSGSSYEQYF
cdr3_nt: TGTGCCAGCAGTCCTAGCGGAAGCTCCTACGAGCAGTACTTC

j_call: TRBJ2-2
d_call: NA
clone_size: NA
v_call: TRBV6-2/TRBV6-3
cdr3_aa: CASSSAGYTGELFF
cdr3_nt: TGTGCCAGCAGTTCCGCCGGGTACACCGGGGAGCTGTTTTTT

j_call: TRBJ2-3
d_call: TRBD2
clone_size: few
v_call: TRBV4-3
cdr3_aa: CASSPQRREQDTQYF
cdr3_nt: TGCGCCAGCAGCCCACAGAGGCGGGAGCAAGATACGCAGTATTTT

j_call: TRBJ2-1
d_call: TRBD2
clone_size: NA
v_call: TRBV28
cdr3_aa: CASSSSRRSSGGANTEQFF
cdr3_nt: TGTGCCAGCAGTTCATCACGTCGGAGTAGCGGGGGTGCAAATACTGAGCAGTTCTTC

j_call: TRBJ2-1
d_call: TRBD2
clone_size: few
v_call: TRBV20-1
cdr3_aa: CSARLLRGSSGIDNEQFF
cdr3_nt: TGCAGTGCTAGACTATTAAGGGGGTCTAGCGGGATTGACAATGAGCAGTTCTTC

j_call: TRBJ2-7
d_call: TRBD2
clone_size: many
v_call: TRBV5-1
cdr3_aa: CASGSAGGSYEQYF
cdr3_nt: TGCGCCAGCGGGTCAGCGGGGGGCTCCTACGAGCAGTACTTC

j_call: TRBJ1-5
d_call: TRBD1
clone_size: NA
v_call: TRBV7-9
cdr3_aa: CASSPGTGGAGNQPQHF
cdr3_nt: TGTGCCAGCAGCCCCGGGACAGGGGGCGCAGGGAATCAGCCCCAGCATTTT

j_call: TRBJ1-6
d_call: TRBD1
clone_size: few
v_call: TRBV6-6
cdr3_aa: CASTGQGTSPLHF
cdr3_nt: TGTGCCAGCACCGGACAGGGTACGTCACCCCTCCACTTT

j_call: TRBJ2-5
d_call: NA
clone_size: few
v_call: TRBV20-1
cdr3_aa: CSAFRGETQYF
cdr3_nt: TGCAGTGCCTTTAGGGGAGAGACCCAGTACTTC

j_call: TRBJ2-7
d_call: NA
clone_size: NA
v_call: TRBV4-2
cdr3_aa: CASSHVSGEQYF
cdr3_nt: TGTGCCAGCAGCCACGTCTCGGGGGAGCAGTACTTC

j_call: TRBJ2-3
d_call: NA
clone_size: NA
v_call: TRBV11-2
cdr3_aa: CASSLIYREPDTQYF
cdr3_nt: TGTGCCAGCAGCTTAATCTACCGGGAGCCAGATACGCAGTATTTT

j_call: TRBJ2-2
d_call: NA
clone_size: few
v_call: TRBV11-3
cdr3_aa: CASSATGSGELFF
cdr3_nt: TGTGCCAGCAGCGCCACAGGGTCCGGGGAGCTGTTTTTT

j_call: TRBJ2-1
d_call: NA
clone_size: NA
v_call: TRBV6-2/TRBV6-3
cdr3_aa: CASSPDYNNEQFF
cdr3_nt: TGTGCCAGCAGTCCCGATTACAACAATGAGCAGTTCTTC

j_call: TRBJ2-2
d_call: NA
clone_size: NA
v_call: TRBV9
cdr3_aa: CASSVVQGPGELFF
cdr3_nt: TGTGCCAGCAGCGTAGTTCAGGGACCCGGGGAGCTGTTTTTT

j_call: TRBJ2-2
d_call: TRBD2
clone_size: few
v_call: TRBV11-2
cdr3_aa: CASSPPGLAGVAGELFF
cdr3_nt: TGTGCCAGCAGCCCACCGGGACTAGCGGGGGTCGCCGGGGAGCTGTTTTTT